Following are 24 T cell receptor beta chains from one sample sequenced in a study of T cells in Graves' hyperthyroidism and ophthalmopathy. The TCR beta CDR3 regions underwent amplification using RNA transcripts as the source. The HTBI primer set served for first-round RT-PCR of the TCR CDR3. TCRdb ran MiXCR on the multiplex PCR reads and lists one entry per CDR3 protein. Here the sample spans over 500,000 distinct CDR3 sequences, over 45% being singletons. What was sequenced was peripheral blood or thyroid tissue (not recorded which). The receptors derive from an adult woman with Graves' disease, either hyperthyroidism or ophthalmopathy (not recorded which).

This clonotype was counted ten times or more. This chain joins TRBV19 and TRBJ1-1; 12 nucleotides agree with TRBD1. The CDR3 extends over 14 amino acids. With V trimmed by 10 bases and J by 5 bases, 8 bases remained unmatched. CDR1 and CDR2 from the germline V gene are LNHDA and SQIVND (reference sequence). The CDR3 spells CATNRDRGLTEAFF. In DNA form, the CDR3 reads TGTGCCACCAACCGGGACAGGGGGCTTACTGAAGCTTTCTTT.

The gene calls are TRBV9 and TRBJ1-1; D uncertain. CDR1 is SGDLS, CDR2 YYNGEE, per germline. There are 13 residues in the CDR3. With 4 bases removed from V and 5 bases from J, the gap between germline ends came to 12 bases. Written as DNA, the CDR3 is TGTGCCAGCAGCCAAGATCCGGGGACTGAAGCTTTCTTT. Residues: CASSQDPGTEAFF.

The V call is TRBV2, the J call TRBJ1-6; no clear D gene. The V and J ends lost 7 bases and 14 bases respectively, with 24 bases between them. CDR1 and CDR2 from the germline V gene are SNHLY and FYNNEI. This CDR3 region has 15 residues. CDR3 sequence reads: CASTVTPSKIEALHF. The CDR3 nucleotides are TGTGCCAGCACCGTGACACCCTCAAAAATTGAGGCCCTCCACTTT.

The chain recombines TRBV3-1 with TRBJ1-5; D gene unclear. The CDR3 consists of 15 residues. Trimming took off 1 base at V and 5 bases at J, with 12 bases between the two ends. The germline V gene encodes CDR1 LGHDT and CDR2 YNNKEL (reference sequence). CDR3 coding DNA: TGTGCCAGCAGCCAAGGATTACTTTTAGATCAGCCCCAGCATTTT. Translation: CASSQGLLLDQPQHF. The full variable domain, completed using reference TRBV3-1 and TRBJ1-5, is DTAVSQTPKYLVTQMGNDKSIKCEQNLGHDTMYWYKQDSKKFLKIMFSYNNKELIINETVPNRFSPKSPDKAHLNLHINSLELGDSAVYFCASSQGLLLDQPQHFGDGTRLSIL.

CDR3 DNA sequence: TGCAGTGCCCCCCGCCCCAGAGACACATCACCCCTCCACTTT. This translates into CSAPRPRDTSPLHF. The chain recombines TRBV20-1 with TRBJ1-6, with no clear D. This CDR3 is 14 amino acids long. Germline CDR1 is DFQATT and CDR2 is SNEGSKA (reference sequence). The V gene lost 6 bases and the J gene lost 10 bases, with 19 bases spanning the gap.

Worth noting for this clonotype: Germline and junction disagree at one end, which may indicate a read error. This sequence joins TRBV7-9 and TRBJ2-7; D not certain. This CDR3 has 13 residues. Germline V CDR1 and CDR2: SEHNR, FQNEAQ (reference sequence). The DNA of the CDR3 is TGTGCCAACAGCCCAGATCGCCGGGACGAGCAGTACTTC. It translates to CANSPDRRDEQYF.

V usage is TRBV20-1 and J usage is TRBJ2-5, with 7 bases matching TRBD1. Trimming removed 6 bases from V and 9 bases from J; junction bases left unmatched: 13. The CDR3 runs to 13 residues. Per the germline V gene, CDR1 is DFQATT and CDR2 is SNEGSKA (reference sequence). The CDR3 sequence is CSASRQGYQPQYF. The CDR3 region has the DNA TGCAGTGCATCCAGACAGGGTTATCAGCCCCAGTACTTC.

This clonotype has a count of ten or more. The chain recombines TRBV12-3 or TRBV12-4 with TRBJ1-1, with D uncertain. This CDR3 has 13 residues. Trimming left V 8 bases short and J 1 base short, with 11 bases between. CDR3 in DNA: TGTGCCAGCCAAAGGAGGGAGAACACTGAAGCTTTCTTT. Residues: CASQRRENTEAFF.

This clonotype was seen a few times. The V call is TRBV24-1, the J call TRBJ1-2; TRBD1 matches at 9 bases. The V and J ends lost 3 bases and 3 bases, in that order; junction bases with no gene match: 10. Looked up from germline, CDR1 is KGHDR and CDR2 is SFDVKD. CDR3 length: 17 residues. This CDR3 reads CATSDPRTGGYDYGYTF. The CDR3 DNA reads TGTGCCACCAGTGATCCCCGAACAGGGGGCTACGACTATGGCTACACCTTC.

The rearrangement links TRBV29-1 to TRBJ2-7, with 8 bases matching TRBD1. Trimming at V came to 8 bases and at J to 3 bases, leaving 15 bases not matched to a gene. Germline V gene sequence: CDR1 SQVTM, CDR2 ANQGSEA. The CDR3 has 15 amino acids. CDR3 sequence (DNA): TGCAGCTCCTTACCAGGGGGCGTATCGGGCTACGAGCAGTACTTC. Its protein product is CSSLPGGVSGYEQYF.

In its sample, this clonotype was seen a few times. The rearrangement joins TRBV20-1 to TRBJ1-4, with D hard to call. The CDR3 runs 14 residues. CDR1 and CDR2 from the germline V gene are DFQATT and SNEGSKA (reference sequence). Deletions cut 0 bases from V and 6 bases from J, with 11 bases between. CDR3 protein: CSARDPTWDEKLFF. The CDR3 nucleotides read TGCAGTGCTAGAGACCCAACATGGGATGAAAAACTGTTTTTT.

V is TRBV12-3 or TRBV12-4 and J is TRBJ2-2, with D uncertain. The germline V and J ends were trimmed by 2 bases and 1 base, with 8 bases remaining between them. CDR3 length equals 15 residues. The CDR3 nucleotides are TGTGCCAGCAGTTTATGGCAAAAGAACACCGGGGAGCTGTTTTTT. Its protein is CASSLWQKNTGELFF.

This clonotype was detected many times. The gene calls are TRBV20-1 and TRBJ2-2; the match to TRBD1 covers 8 bases. CDR1 and CDR2 (germline): DFQATT, SNEGSKA (reference sequence). There are 13 residues in the CDR3. V lost 3 bases and J lost 7; bases outside the gene matches: 4. In nucleotides, the CDR3 is TGCAGTGCTAGGCCCAGGGGGCACGGGGAGCTGTTTTTT. This encodes CSARPRGHGELFF.

The genes are TRBV10-2 and TRBJ2-7, with 7 nucleotides matching TRBD2. The V segment lost 6 bases and the J segment 2 bases; nucleotides outside the gene matches: 7. This CDR3 contains 14 residues. Germline CDR1 reads WSHSY; CDR2 reads SAAADI. This CDR3 is CASSRGGSAYEQYF. The CDR3 DNA is TGCGCCAGCAGCCGTGGCGGGAGCGCCTACGAGCAGTACTTC.

The V call is TRBV20-1, the J call TRBJ1-2; a possible D gene is TRBD1 (6 bases). Germline V gene data show CDR1 as DFQATT and CDR2 as SNEGSKA (reference sequence). The CDR3 has 18 amino acids. The V end was cut by 2 bases, the J end by 6 bases, with 28 bases between. The CDR3 DNA follows: TGCAGTGCTAGACCCGTACCCCGGGACACTTCCGGGGACGATGGCTACACCTTC. This sequence encodes CSARPVPRDTSGDDGYTF.

In its sample, this clonotype was seen many times. The chain uses TRBV6-1 and TRBJ1-4, with 8 bases fitting TRBD1. The CDR3 is made up of 14 amino acids. V shed 5 bases and J 8 bases; nucleotides not matched to a gene: 7. CDR1 and CDR2 from the germline V gene are MNHNS and SASEGT. In nucleotides, the CDR3 is TGTGCCAGCAGTAAGGACAGGGAATCAGAAAAACTGTTTTTT. Its protein is CASSKDRESEKLFF.

The V gene is TRBV11-1, the J gene TRBJ1-2; D uncertain. V was pared by 3 bases and J by 2 bases, with 10 bases between. The CDR3 length is 14 residues. Per germline, CDR1 SGHAT and CDR2 FQDESV (reference sequence). Here the CDR3 DNA reads TGTGCCAGCAGCTTGGTCAGCCCGAACTATGGCTACACCTTC. Its translation: CASSLVSPNYGYTF. Combining the CDR3 with reference TRBV11-1 and TRBJ1-2 gives the whole variable domain EAEVAQSPRYKITEKSQAVAFWCDPISGHATLYWYRQILGQGPELLVQFQDESVVDDSQLPKDRFSAERLKGVDSTLKIQPAELGDSAMYLCASSLVSPNYGYTFGSGTRLTVV.

This chain links TRBV7-8 with TRBJ1-2; D is unclear. The CDR3 spans 12 residues. The germline CDR1 and CDR2 sequences are SGHVS and FQNEAQ. V was pared by 5 bases and J by 6 bases, with 10 bases between. CDR3 sequence: CASSKRGDGYTF. CDR3 in DNA: TGTGCCAGCAGCAAACGGGGTGATGGCTACACCTTC.

About this clonotype: This CDR3 is missing its conserved last phenylalanine or tryptophan, likely due to a read error. The DNA is omitted, as the CDR3 cannot be located on it reliably, and the CDR3 follows TCRdb's listing. The CDR3 spells CSLPGQGFY. The chain is built from TRBV20-1 and TRBJ1-4; the table's D call TRBD1 went unverified against the DNA. Germline CDR1 reads DFQATT; CDR2 reads SNEGSKA (reference sequence). Termini included, the CDR3 measures 9 amino acids.

Many counts were recorded for this clonotype. The chain is built from TRBV20-1 and TRBJ1-2; D gene uncertain. Germline lookup yields CDR1 DFQATT and CDR2 SNEGSKA (reference sequence). Trimming removed 7 bases at V and 4 bases at J, with 13 bases between. CDR3 length: 12 amino acids. The CDR3 loop reads CSVTWDSYGYTF. The CDR3 DNA is TGCAGTGTTACCTGGGATTCCTATGGCTACACCTTC.

In nucleotides, the CDR3 is TGTGCCAGCAGCGTCACCCACGCCCAGCCCCAGCATTTT. Translated, it gives CASSVTHAQPQHF. The V and J genes are TRBV7-9 and TRBJ1-5; no clear D. Deletions cut 5 bases from V and 7 bases from J, with 12 bases between. The V gene's germline CDR1 is SEHNR and CDR2 FQNEAQ (reference sequence). This CDR3 is 13 amino acids long.

This clonotype was counted a single time. This chain connects TRBV7-2 to TRBJ2-5; the D gene is possibly TRBD1 (5 bases). The CDR3 consists of 15 residues. V was shortened by 4 bases and J by 1 base, with 13 bases between the two germline ends. Germline V gives CDR1 SGHTA, CDR2 FQGNSA. The CDR3 region is CASSSLTGLQETQYF. The CDR3 coding sequence is TGTGCCAGCAGCTCACTCACAGGTCTCCAAGAGACCCAGTACTTC.

This clonotype was recorded at least ten times. The rearrangement links TRBV20-1 to TRBJ2-6, with D hard to call. This CDR3 has 14 amino acids. Trimming left V 6 bases short and J 0 bases short, with 9 bases between. CDR1 is DFQATT and CDR2 is SNEGSKA in the germline V gene (reference sequence). This CDR3 is CSAPKYSGANVLTF. In nucleotides, the CDR3 is TGCAGTGCCCCAAAGTACTCTGGGGCCAACGTCCTGACTTTC.

As concerns this clonotype: This may be a read error: a much more frequent sequence differs by one nucleotide. V is TRBV6-1 and J is TRBJ1-4; D is unclear. This CDR3 contains 13 residues. Germline CDR1 reads MNHNS; CDR2 reads SASEGT. This CDR3 reads CAGSYPPGEKLFF. In DNA, the CDR3 is TGTGCCGGCAGTTACCCCCCAGGTGAAAAACTGTTTTTT.